Sequencing of this TCR beta chain was carried out in a study of early T cells in non-severe SARS-CoV-2 infection. About the study: Sequencing used unsorted whole-blood bulk RNA, so chains lack pairing.

Separate cDNA molecules each had unique molecular identifiers attached to them. TCRdb re-called the 5' RACE reads with MiXCR, one entry per CDR3 protein. The sample has about 110,000 distinct CDR3 sequences; 8.5% to 14% are singletons. CDR1 is KGHSH, CDR2 LQKENI, per germline. Trimming cost V 6 bases and J 4 bases, with 17 bases left between them. The CDR3 totals 15 residues. General study points: Database matching using VDJdb favored anti-spike CD8 responses, with private and CD4 specificities left missing.

A word on this clonotype: The target antigen is unknown.

This clonotype was obtained from an adult who was a healthcare worker with PCR-confirmed SARS-CoV-2 infection or an uninfected control (not recorded which). V gene TRBV18 combines with J gene TRBJ2-3; weak D call: TRBD2 (5 bases). Sequenced sample: whole blood. CDR3: CASSRATIGADTQYF. The CDR3 nucleotides are TGTGCCAGCTCCCGAGCGACTATCGGCGCAGATACGCAGTATTTT.